The source of this TCR beta chain is a study of graft-versus-host responses after intestinal transplantation. Study-wide results and limits: Patients with graft-donor T cell macrochimerism had high graft-versus-host to host-versus-graft clonal ratios in allografts.

Around 200,000 CFSE-labeled responder cells were plated with around 200,000 irradiated, violet-dye-labeled stimulator cells. Germline lookup yields CDR1 SNHLY and CDR2 FYNNEI. Deletions cut 4 bases from V and 6 bases from J, with 10 bases between. The CDR3 runs 13 residues. This clone has just a few counts. Clones were sequenced by immunoSEQ multiplex PCR, and TCRdb holds only the in-frame ones, with some missing. Of some 7,400 clones in the sample, 33% were seen once. This TCR came from a human patient who was an organ donor for intestinal transplantation. This chain joins TRBV2 and TRBJ2-1; tentatively, D is TRBD1 (5 bases). Source: alloreactive CD8+ T cells from a mixed lymphocyte reaction culture, taken before transplantation. Subset described: CFSE-low proliferating T cells sorted from roughly six-day pre-transplant mixed lymphocyte reaction (GvH or HvG direction). DNA of the CDR3: TGTGCCAGCAGTGGCGGCAGGGCCAATGAGCAGTTCTTC. Amino acids: CASSGGRANEQFF.